These T cell receptor beta chains were read from a single sample in a study of shared clonotypes between healthy human individuals. TCRdb keeps only in-frame clones here, not all; method: immunoSEQ multiplex PCR. The profile shows around 2.5 million clones, approximately 93% of them singletons. The source material was naive CD4+ T cells from PBMCs. These receptors were collected from a man aged 18-30 years in good health. Some clones in this sample may be carry-over from other donors' samples. The CDR3 runs from the conserved cysteine through the conserved F or W. D genes are given only for firm matches. The size entry is marked missing in some rows and otherwise reads once, few, many or a size class.

V	D	size	J	DNA	CDR3
TRBV25-1	-	-	TRBJ2-7	TGTGCCAGCAGTGAACCACCAGGACGGGAGCAGTACTTC	CASSEPPGREQYF
TRBV15	TRBD1	-	TRBJ1-2	TGTGCCACCAGCAGGAAACAGGGGGCCGGCGGCTACACCTTC	CATSRKQGAGGYTF
TRBV30	-	-	TRBJ1-5	TGTGCCTGGAGTGGTAGCAATCAGCCCCAGCATTTT	CAWSGSNQPQHF
TRBV6-5	-	-	TRBJ1-6	TGTGCCAGCAGTTATCAAGCTCCTCGGGATTCACCCCTCCACTTT	CASSYQAPRDSPLHF
TRBV11-2	-	-	TRBJ2-1	TGTGCCAGCAGCTTAGGCGGCGGCCGTGGTAGCGGAGCCTACAATGAGCAGTTCTTC	CASSLGGGRGSGAYNEQFF
TRBV18	-	-	TRBJ2-5	TGTGCCAGCTCACCAAACTCGCAAGAGACCCAGTACTTC	CASSPNSQETQYF
TRBV7-9	-	-	TRBJ2-7	TGTGCCAGCAGCGACATATACCGGTCGGGGGCTGTTCTCTCCTACGAGCAGTACTTC	CASSDIYRSGAVLSYEQYF
TRBV7-3	-	-	TRBJ2-1	TGTGCCAGCAGCTTGGGGGGAGTCCCCTCCTACAATGAGCAGTTCTTC	CASSLGGVPSYNEQFF
TRBV5-6	-	-	TRBJ2-1	TGTGCCAGCAGCTCGGGACCCTACAATGAGCAGTTCTTC	CASSSGPYNEQFF
TRBV5-4	-	-	TRBJ2-7	TGTGCCAGCAGCTTGGGGGCTTCCTACGAGCAGTACTTC	CASSLGASYEQYF
TRBV6-6	-	-	TRBJ1-3	TGTGCCAGCAGTTACCCCCAGGGAACCGGAAACACCATATATTTT	CASSYPQGTGNTIYF
TRBV7-2	TRBD2	-	TRBJ2-1	TGTGCCAGCAGCAAGGGACTAGCGGGAGGGAATGAGCAGTTCTTC	CASSKGLAGGNEQFF
TRBV29-1	-	-	TRBJ1-1	TGCAGCGTTGGTGGGGGGTCTGTCACTGAAGCTTTCTTT	CSVGGGSVTEAFF
TRBV4-1	TRBD1	-	TRBJ1-5	TGCGCCAGCAGCCAAGAGACAGGGAATAGCAATCAGCCCCAGCATTTT	CASSQETGNSNQPQHF
TRBV12-5	-	-	TRBJ2-4	TGTGCTAGTGGTTTGATCAAGGGCGGCATTCAGTACTTC	CASGLIKGGIQYF
TRBV9	-	once	TRBJ2-5	TGTGCCAGCAGCGCCGCCCTCGGGGCCCAAGAGACCCAGTACTTC	CASSAALGAQETQYF
TRBV28	-	-	TRBJ1-2	TGTGCCAGCAGTTCCTTACTCTATGGCTACACCTTC	CASSSLLYGYTF
TRBV2	TRBD2	-	TRBJ2-7	TGTGCCAGCAGTGCGAGGGGCGGGAGTTTATCCTACGAGCAGTACTTC	CASSARGGSLSYEQYF
TRBV5-5	-	-	TRBJ1-4	TGTGCCAGCAGCTTGGTGGGATCAAGTGAAAAACTGTTTTTT	CASSLVGSSEKLFF
TRBV5-4	TRBD2	-	TRBJ2-3	TGTGCCAGCAGCGGGGGACTAGCGGGAGTTTCAGATACGCAGTATTTT	CASSGGLAGVSDTQYF
TRBV6-5	-	-	TRBJ2-7	TGTGCCAGCAGTTACAATGGGGGCAACTCCTACGAGCAGTACTTC	CASSYNGGNSYEQYF
TRBV5-1	TRBD1	-	TRBJ2-2	TGCGCCAGCAGCTTGGCCGCGCAGGGGGCCGGGGAGCTGTTTTTT	CASSLAAQGAGELFF
TRBV28	TRBD1	-	TRBJ2-4	TGTGCCAGCAGTTCAAGAAATCCAGGGGGCGCGGTGGCCAAAAACATTCAGTACTTC	CASSSRNPGGAVAKNIQYF
TRBV19	TRBD2	once	TRBJ2-1	TGTGCCAGTAGTACTAGCGGGAGGGTTACCTACAATGAGCAGTTCTTC	CASSTSGRVTYNEQFF
TRBV28	-	-	TRBJ2-7	TGTGCCAGCAGTTTCCCGGGGGTGGCCTACGAGCAGTACTTC	CASSFPGVAYEQYF
TRBV7-3	TRBD2	-	TRBJ2-1	TGTGCCAGCAGCGACGCCGGGACTAGCGGTTACAATGAGCAGTTCTTC	CASSDAGTSGYNEQFF
TRBV6-1	TRBD1	-	TRBJ2-3	TGTGCCAGCAGTCAACCGGGACAGAACACAGATACGCAGTATTTT	CASSQPGQNTDTQYF
TRBV10-1	-	-	TRBJ2-1	TGCGCCAGTAGCAGGGTTTTAGGCTACAATGAGCAGTTCTTC	CASSRVLGYNEQFF
TRBV15	-	-	TRBJ1-2	TGTGCCACCAGCAGAGATCTCAGGGGTGTTGGATATGGCTACACCTTC	CATSRDLRGVGYGYTF
TRBV27	TRBD2	-	TRBJ2-1	TGTGCCAGCAGTTTGATTCAGACTAGCGGCCTATACAATGAGCAGTTCTTC	CASSLIQTSGLYNEQFF
TRBV9	-	-	TRBJ1-1	TGTGCCAGCAGCGTCTTGCCCCAGGGCACGGGCACTGAAGCTTTCTTT	CASSVLPQGTGTEAFF
TRBV30	-	once	TRBJ1-2	TGTGCCTGGAGTGTAAACGTTCGGCGGCATACCTATGGCTACACCTTC	CAWSVNVRRHTYGYTF
TRBV2	TRBD2	-	TRBJ2-7	TGTGCCAGCAGTGATCGTCAGGGACTAGGCTCCTACGAGCAGTACTTC	CASSDRQGLGSYEQYF
TRBV27	-	-	TRBJ2-3	TGTGCCAGCAGTCCTCGGGTAGCGGCGGGGATGACAGATACGCAGTATTTT	CASSPRVAAGMTDTQYF
TRBV19	TRBD1	-	TRBJ2-5	TGTGCCAGTAGTAAGCTGGACAGGGTCGTTGAGACCCAGTACTTC	CASSKLDRVVETQYF
TRBV27	TRBD2	-	TRBJ2-7	TGTGCCAGCAGTTCCCTCGTAGCGGGAGGCTACGAGCAGTACTTC	CASSSLVAGGYEQYF
TRBV4-1	TRBD1	once	TRBJ2-7	TGCGCCAGCAGCCGAAGGGACAGCTCCTACGAGCAGTACTTC	CASSRRDSSYEQYF
TRBV10-3	-	once	TRBJ2-7	TGTGCCGGGAGAGAGGAAACAGGGAGCGAGCAGTACTTC	CAGREETGSEQYF
TRBV10-3	-	once	TRBJ2-1	TGTGCCATCAGACCGACCGGGAGCTCCTACAATGAGCAGTTCTTC	CAIRPTGSSYNEQFF
TRBV11-3	-	-	TRBJ1-1	TGTGCCAGCAGCTTATCAGGCGGGAACACTGAAGCTTTCTTT	CASSLSGGNTEAFF
TRBV5-6	TRBD1	-	TRBJ1-2	TGTGCCAGCAGCTTGCAGGGGGCACGTGGCTACACCTTC	CASSLQGARGYTF
TRBV9	-	-	TRBJ2-3	TGTGCCAGCAGCGTAGGGGATAGACGCACAGATACGCAGTATTTT	CASSVGDRRTDTQYF
TRBV6-7	TRBD2	-	TRBJ2-2	TGTGCCAGCACCCTAGCGGTGAACACCGGGGAGCTGTTTTTT	CASTLAVNTGELFF
TRBV10-3	-	-	TRBJ1-2	TGTGCCATCAGGCAGGGAAATAACTATGGCTACACCTTC	CAIRQGNNYGYTF
TRBV29-1	-	few	TRBJ1-5	TGCAGCGTTGCCGACAGGATGGGAAATCAGCCCCAGCATTTT	CSVADRMGNQPQHF
TRBV5-1	-	-	TRBJ2-5	TGCGCCAGCAGCTTGGGGGACACAAGCTATATAATCAAAGAGACCCAGTACTTC	CASSLGDTSYIIKETQYF
TRBV6-6	-	-	TRBJ1-1	TGTGCCTCGTCCAACTCATGGAGCCTCAACACTGAAGCTTTCTTT	CASSNSWSLNTEAFF
TRBV6-1	TRBD2	-	TRBJ2-7	TGTGCCAGCAGTGGAAGTAGCGGGAGCCCTGGGGCTCTAGACGAGCAGTACTTC	CASSGSSGSPGALDEQYF